The 10 T cell receptor beta chains reported below all come from one sample, sequenced in a study of long-term antiretroviral therapy in people with HIV (dated by TCRdb to between 2020 and 2023). Sequencing of the TRB variable region was done with the immunoSEQ hsTCRB v3.0 assay at survey level resolution. TCRdb obtained this table from immuneACCESS and retained in-frame rearrangements with V and J assigned. These tables miss some clones; where compared with another copy, unresolved V genes account for less than half of the shortfall, and the remainder is unexplained. The sample table holds approximately 35,000 clones, of which 94% were seen once. Less than 4% of the sample lies in the top ten. Sequencing was performed on unsorted PBMCs, taken 5 to 5.5 years after starting antiretroviral therapy. These TCRs come from a woman aged 45-65 years with HIV.

This chain links TRBV5-4 with TRBJ1-2, with D tentatively TRBD1 (5 bases). Trimming took 5 bases from V and 5 from J, leaving 13 bases between them. CDR3 length equals 13 residues. CDR1 is SGHNT, CDR2 YYREEE, per germline (reference sequence). CDR3 sequence: CASSGTKGYGYTF. The CDR3 DNA reads as TGTGCCAGCAGTGGGACCAAGGGGTATGGCTACACCTTC. Filled out from reference TRBV5-4 and TRBJ1-2, the complete variable domain reads ETGVTQSPTHLIKTRGQQVTLRCSSQSGHNTVSWYQQALGQGPQFIFQYYREEENGRGNFPPRFSGLQFPNYSSELNVNALELDDSALYLCASSGTKGYGYTFGSGTRLTVV.

This clone was counted between two and nine times. The gene calls are TRBV30 and TRBJ1-1, with D tentatively TRBD1 (5 bases). The CDR3 sequence is 15 residues long. The V and J ends lost 1 base and 11 bases respectively, with 23 bases between them. The germline V gene has CDR1 GTSNPN and CDR2 SVGIG (reference sequence). CDR3 sequence (DNA): TGTGCCTGGAGTGACGAGACAGCGAGAGGTTATCTTGCTTTCTTT. This sequence encodes CAWSDETARGYLAFF. The whole variable domain, remainder taken from reference TRBV30 and TRBJ1-1, is SQTIHQWPATLVQPVGSPLSLECTVEGTSNPNLYWYRQAAGRGLQLLFYSVGIGQISSEVPQNLSASRPQDRQFILSSKKLLLSDSGFYLCAWSDETARGYLAFFGQGTRLTVV.

The chain joins TRBV7-3 to TRBJ2-3; TRBD2 matches at 15 bases. Germline-derived CDR1 and CDR2 are SGHTA and FQGTGA. The CDR3 is 17 residues long. With V trimmed by 2 bases and J by 3 bases, 3 bases remained unmatched. The CDR3 bases are TGTGCCAGCAGCTTACGCGGGACTAGCGGGGGGACAGATACGCAGTATTTT. Encoded protein: CASSLRGTSGGTDTQYF.

The genes are TRBV15 and TRBJ1-5; TRBD1 aligns across 7 bases. V lost 5 bases, J lost 3 bases, and 7 bases stayed unmatched. There are 15 residues in the CDR3. The germline V gene has CDR1 LNHNV and CDR2 YYDKDF (reference sequence). The CDR3 sequence is CATSSGGQDNQPQHF. CDR3 sequence (DNA): TGTGCCACCAGCTCTGGAGGACAGGACAATCAGCCCCAGCATTTT.

The chain couples TRBV30 to TRBJ1-2; D not resolved. V was trimmed by 0 bases and J by 8 bases, leaving 10 bases between them. The CDR3 is 12 amino acids. From germline, CDR1 is GTSNPN and CDR2 SVGIG (reference sequence). CDR3 coding DNA: TGTGCCTGGAGTGTACGGGGTAAGGGCTACACCTTC. Its protein product is CAWSVRGKGYTF.

V and J are TRBV19 and TRBJ2-7; 9 nucleotides agree with TRBD2. The ends lost 5 bases at V and 1 base at J; junction bases unmatched: 6. CDR1 LNHDA and CDR2 SQIVND come from the germline V gene (reference sequence). This CDR3 has 15 amino acids. The CDR3 DNA follows: TGTGCCAGTAGTGTTATAGCGGGGGCATCCTACGAGCAGTACTTC. Residues: CASSVIAGASYEQYF.

This clone appeared a single time. J is TRBJ2-6 and V is TRBV19, with D tentatively TRBD1 (5 bases). V gave up 9 bases and J gave up 0 bases, with 9 bases separating them. CDR3 length: 14 amino acids. Germline lookup yields CDR1 LNHDA and CDR2 SQIVND (reference sequence). The CDR3 DNA is TGTGCCAGCTCTGACAGCTCTGGGGCCAACGTCCTGACTTTC. Translation: CASSDSSGANVLTF.

The chain is built from TRBV27 and TRBJ2-7; 7 bases line up with TRBD1. This CDR3 is 12 amino acids long. V lost 8 bases to trimming and J lost 3 bases; unmatched junction nucleotides: 4. The germline CDR1 and CDR2 sequences are MNHEY and SMNVEV (reference sequence). CDR3 DNA sequence: TGTGCCAGCGGGACAGAGAACTACGAGCAGTACTTC. Its translation is CASGTENYEQYF.

The chain uses TRBV5-1 and TRBJ2-2; no reliable D call. V lost 2 bases and J lost 4, with 9 bases in between. The CDR3 is 14 residues long. Germline V lookup: CDR1 SGHRS, CDR2 YFSETQ. The CDR3 nucleotides are TGCGCCAGCAGCTTAAATATAGCCACCGGGGAGCTGTTTTTT. Protein sequence: CASSLNIATGELFF.

This rearrangement joins TRBV25-1 to TRBJ1-2; D is unresolved. V was cut by 1 base and J by 2 bases, with 11 bases left in between. CDR1 MGHDK and CDR2 SYGVNS come from the germline V gene. This CDR3 comprises 15 residues. CDR3 bases: TGTGCCAGCAGTGAATCGTACGCAGGAAACTATGGCTACACCTTC. This encodes CASSESYAGNYGYTF.